This T cell receptor beta chain was profiled in a study of OX40 agonist ivuxolimab in advanced cancers. At the level of the study: Patient treatment consisted of intravenous ivuxolimab administration every 2 weeks at 0.01 to 10 mg/kg. At 82.7% male, the cohort had a mean age of about 55 years, ranging from 23 to 79. Overall study results and limits: The study observed clonal expansion of CD4+ and CD8+ blood T cells by week 6 at 0.1 to 3.0 mg/kg.

On cycle 4 day 1 and cycle 7 day 1, as well as at baseline, blood was sampled. Concerning this clone itself: Its antigen is still unknown.

Using immunoSEQ multiplex PCR, the repertoire was profiled, and TCRdb retains in-frame clones only, with some absent. The sample carries about 100,000 clones, over 75% recorded once. Germline V gene lookup returns CDR1 SGHDN and CDR2 FVKESK. The germline V and J ends were trimmed by 0 bases and 2 bases, with 13 bases remaining between them. The CDR3 extends over 16 amino acids. The receptor's source is an adult with an advanced solid tumor such as melanoma, head and neck, liver or kidney cancer. The chain links TRBV14 to TRBJ1-1, with D tentatively TRBD1 (5 bases). The sequencing here drew on CD4+ or CD8+ T cells sorted from blood, taken in a trial of the OX40 agonist ivuxolimab. The CDR3 nucleotides read TGTGCCAGCAGCCAAGAAATCGGCAGGGCAAACACTGAAGCTTTCTTT. Its protein is CASSQEIGRANTEAFF. Full variable domain (rest looked up from reference TRBV14 and TRBJ1-1): EAGVTQFPSHSVIEKGQTVTLRCDPISGHDNLYWYRRVMGKEIKFLLHFVKESKQDESGMPNNRFLAERTGGTYSTLKVQPAELEDSGVYFCASSQEIGRANTEAFFGQGTRLTVV.